Shown below are 17 T cell receptor beta chains from a single sample sequenced in a study of T-cell memory formation after mild COVID-19. TCRdb re-derived calls from the 5' RACE reads in MiXCR, one entry per CDR3 protein. The sample lists a few hundred thousand distinct CDR3 sequences, more than 20% occurring once. Sequenced input: PBMCs or a T cell subset sorted from them (not recorded which). These receptors all stem from an adult woman who had mild COVID-19 (a few samples of this study predate the infection). Cell type and time point are not known.

In nucleotides, the CDR3 is TGTGCCAGCAGTTTAAACGGGGATCGGGCCTATGGCTACACCTTC. Its translation is CASSLNGDRAYGYTF. V is TRBV12-3 or TRBV12-4 and J is TRBJ1-2; D remains ambiguous. The CDR3 is 15 residues long. Trimming cost V 2 bases and J 4 bases, with 14 bases left between them.

This clonotype showed up many times. V is TRBV6-1 and J is TRBJ1-5; TRBD1 matches 9 bases. The germline CDR1 and CDR2 sequences are MNHNS and SASEGT. The CDR3 contains 18 residues. Germline trimming cut 6 bases from V and 0 bases from J; bases unmatched to any gene: 12. The chain's CDR3 is CASRPGTGPIGSNQPQHF. CDR3 bases: TGTGCCAGCAGGCCCGGGACAGGGCCCATCGGTAGCAATCAGCCCCAGCATTTT.

Here the CDR3 DNA reads TGCACCGCCTTCTTGGGGGCGTTCTATGGCTACACCTTC. It is translated as CTAFLGAFYGYTF. The gene calls are TRBV29-1 and TRBJ1-2; D might be TRBD1 (6 bases). Looked up from germline, CDR1 is SQVTM and CDR2 is ANQGSEA. CDR3 size: 13 residues.

This chain joins TRBV4-1 and TRBJ2-1; D might be TRBD1 or TRBD2, each matching 6 bases. Looked up from germline, CDR1 is MGHRA and CDR2 is YSYEKL. There are 18 residues in the CDR3. Trimming removed 3 bases from V and 2 bases from J, with 20 bases in between. The CDR3 bases are TGCGCCAGCAGCCATACCCCTCTAGCGCCAGGGGCCTACAATGAGCAGTTCTTC. This encodes CASSHTPLAPGAYNEQFF.

This clonotype came up a few times. The V call is TRBV14, the J call TRBJ2-2; 9 nucleotides agree with TRBD2. Germline CDR1 reads SGHDN; CDR2 reads FVKESK. The CDR3 totals 18 residues. Trimming cost V 0 bases and J 5 bases; bases outside gene matches: 10. The CDR3 nucleotides are TGTGCCAGCAGCCAAGACCCGTCGCGGGGGGGCCGTACCGGGGAGCTGTTTTTT. It encodes CASSQDPSRGGRTGELFF.

CDR3 nucleotide sequence: TGTGCCAGCAGCCGACCCAAGACCGGGAACTCCCCAGATACGCAGTATTTT. Its translation is CASSRPKTGNSPDTQYF. The V gene is TRBV11-2, the J gene TRBJ2-3; possibly TRBD2 for D (5 bases). The CDR3 sequence is 17 residues long. Trimming shortened V by 5 bases and J by 4 bases, and 22 bases separated the two germline ends. Germline-derived CDR1 and CDR2 are SGHAT and FQNNGV.

This clonotype was detected only a few times. The rearrangement uses TRBV5-1 and TRBJ2-5; D not resolved. CDR1 is SGHRS, CDR2 YFSETQ, per germline. The length of the CDR3 is 13 residues. Trimming removed 4 bases at V and 0 bases at J, with 7 bases between. CDR3 loop: CASSRRDQETQYF. CDR3 nucleotide sequence: TGCGCCAGCAGCCGTAGGGACCAAGAGACCCAGTACTTC.

This clonotype was seen only a few times. V is TRBV4-1 and J is TRBJ2-3; a possible D gene is TRBD2 (5 bases). CDR1 and CDR2 from the germline V gene are MGHRA and YSYEKL. The CDR3 consists of 15 residues. V lost 0 bases, J lost 6 bases, and 13 bases lay in between. CDR3 protein: CASSQDNLAGDTQYF. CDR3 in DNA: TGCGCCAGCAGCCAAGATAATCTAGCTGGGGATACGCAGTATTTT.

The gene calls are TRBV3-1 and TRBJ1-2, with no clear D. This CDR3 spans 15 amino acids. CDR1 and CDR2 from the germline V gene are LGHDT and YNNKEL (reference sequence). V was shortened by 1 base and J by 4 bases, with 13 bases between the two germline ends. The CDR3 spells CASSQGVLTVYGYTF. CDR3 DNA: TGTGCCAGCAGCCAAGGGGTTCTTACCGTCTATGGCTACACCTTC.

This chain connects TRBV6-2 or TRBV6-3 to TRBJ2-7, with D possibly matching TRBD2 (6 bases). This CDR3 comprises 15 residues. The V gene lost 5 bases and the J gene lost 2 bases, with 16 bases spanning the gap. The germline gives CDR1 MNHEY, CDR2 SVGEGT. Written as DNA, the CDR3 is TGTGCCAGCAGTACCTCTGGGCGGGGAGCCTACGAGCAGTACTTC. Translating gives CASSTSGRGAYEQYF.

The rearrangement uses TRBV5-1 and TRBJ1-1, with TRBD1 as a possible D gene (6 bases). V shed 0 bases and J shed 0 bases, with 15 bases lying between them. CDR1 and CDR2 (germline): SGHRS, YFSETQ. The CDR3 totals 17 residues. CDR3 in DNA: TGCGCCAGCAGCTTGGCAGGGGATTGGCCTATGAACACTGAAGCTTTCTTT. It yields the protein CASSLAGDWPMNTEAFF.

This clonotype was counted between two and nine times. This rearrangement joins TRBV27 to TRBJ1-1, with D uncertain. With 4 bases removed from V and 5 bases from J, the gap between germline ends came to 26 bases. The CDR3 is 18 residues long. CDR1 and CDR2 (germline): MNHEY, SMNVEV (reference sequence). This CDR3 is CASSSRRPARRARTEAFF. The CDR3 DNA follows: TGTGCCAGCAGTTCACGACGTCCCGCTAGAAGGGCCAGGACTGAAGCTTTCTTT.

The chain links TRBV7-9 to TRBJ1-1, with D hard to call. The germline V and J ends were trimmed by 1 base and 2 bases, with 17 bases remaining between them. The CDR3 length is 17 residues. Germline loops: CDR1 SEHNR, CDR2 FQNEAQ (reference sequence). CDR3 nucleotide sequence: TGTGCCAGCAGCTTAGGGGGTCGATTCGGAAGTAACACTGAAGCTTTCTTT. Translation: CASSLGGRFGSNTEAFF.

The rearrangement joins TRBV3-1 to TRBJ2-3; D could derive from TRBD1 or TRBD2 (5 bases each). Trimming took off 0 bases at V and 4 bases at J, with 20 bases between the two ends. Per germline, CDR1 LGHDT and CDR2 YNNKEL (reference sequence). This CDR3 contains 18 residues. The chain's CDR3 is CASSQDRVARWGPDTQYF. CDR3 coding DNA: TGTGCCAGCAGCCAAGATCGGGTGGCGCGGTGGGGACCAGATACGCAGTATTTT.

V usage is TRBV5-1 and J usage is TRBJ2-3; D unclear. Trimming left V 7 bases short and J 1 base short, with 16 bases between. The CDR3 sequence is 15 residues long. The germline V gene has CDR1 SGHRS and CDR2 YFSETQ. The CDR3 DNA sequence: TGCGCCAGCGGGTACACTTCACCGGGCACAGATACGCAGTATTTT. Translation gives CASGYTSPGTDTQYF.

Many counts were recorded for this clonotype. V and J are TRBV7-9 and TRBJ2-5; D perhaps matches TRBD1 (6 bases). This CDR3 has 17 amino acids. Germline V gene data show CDR1 as SEHNR and CDR2 as FQNEAQ (reference sequence). Trimming removed 4 bases at V and 5 bases at J, with 23 bases between. This chain's CDR3 is CASSSETGTRNVETQYF. CDR3 bases: TGTGCCAGCAGCTCCGAGACCGGGACACGGAACGTCGAGACCCAGTACTTC.

There are a few counts of this clonotype. The chain carries TRBV27 and TRBJ1-3, with 8 bases identical to TRBD1. This CDR3 has 17 residues. After removal of 0 bases from V and 2 bases from J, the junction contained 6 bases not matched to a gene. CDR1 and CDR2 from the germline V gene are MNHEY and SMNVEV (reference sequence). The CDR3 here is CASSLSSPDRAGNTIYF. The CDR3 DNA follows: TGTGCCAGCAGTTTATCATCCCCGGACAGGGCTGGAAACACCATATATTTT.